This T cell receptor beta chain was found in a study of blood T cells in healthy people across ages. Next came a second PCR, run for roughly 6 to 11 cycles, which used a sample-barcoded 5' primer along with a J-beta primer mix. A 12-random-nucleotide template-switch adaptor tagged each cDNA molecule. TCRdb re-called the 5' RACE reads through MiXCR, storing one row per CDR3 protein. The table lists 790,000 or so distinct CDR3 sequences, about 45% of them singletons. Study-wide results and limits: There was no known CMV status for donors, so expanded clonotype changes were possibly confounded. A greater number of naive CD4+ cells and higher diversity distinguished long-lived donors from aged donors.

Worth noting for this clonotype: Its antigen is undetermined.

The V end lost 7 bases, the J end lost 1 base, and 13 bases lay between the germline ends. Germline lookup yields CDR1 ENHRY and CDR2 SYGVKD. The CDR3 covers 14 residues. Material for sequencing was blood. The TCR sequence derives from a man older than 75 in good health. This chain connects TRBV10-3 to TRBJ2-5; D possibly corresponds to TRBD1 (6 bases). CDR3 sequence: CAIKSRDTQETQYF. The CDR3 nucleotides read TGTGCCATCAAGTCTCGGGACACCCAAGAGACCCAGTACTTC.